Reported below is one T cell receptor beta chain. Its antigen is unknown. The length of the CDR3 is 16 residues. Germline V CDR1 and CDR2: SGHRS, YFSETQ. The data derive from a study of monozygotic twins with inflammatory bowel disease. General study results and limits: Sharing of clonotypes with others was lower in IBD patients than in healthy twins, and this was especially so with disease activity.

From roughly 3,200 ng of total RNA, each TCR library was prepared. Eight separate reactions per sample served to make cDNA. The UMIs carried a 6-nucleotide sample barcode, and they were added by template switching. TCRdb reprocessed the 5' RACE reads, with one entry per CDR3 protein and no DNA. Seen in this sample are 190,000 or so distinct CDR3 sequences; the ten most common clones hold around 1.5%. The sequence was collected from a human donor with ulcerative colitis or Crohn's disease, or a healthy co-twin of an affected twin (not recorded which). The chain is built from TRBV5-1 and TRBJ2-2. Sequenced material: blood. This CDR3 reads CASSLAAVPNTGELFF.